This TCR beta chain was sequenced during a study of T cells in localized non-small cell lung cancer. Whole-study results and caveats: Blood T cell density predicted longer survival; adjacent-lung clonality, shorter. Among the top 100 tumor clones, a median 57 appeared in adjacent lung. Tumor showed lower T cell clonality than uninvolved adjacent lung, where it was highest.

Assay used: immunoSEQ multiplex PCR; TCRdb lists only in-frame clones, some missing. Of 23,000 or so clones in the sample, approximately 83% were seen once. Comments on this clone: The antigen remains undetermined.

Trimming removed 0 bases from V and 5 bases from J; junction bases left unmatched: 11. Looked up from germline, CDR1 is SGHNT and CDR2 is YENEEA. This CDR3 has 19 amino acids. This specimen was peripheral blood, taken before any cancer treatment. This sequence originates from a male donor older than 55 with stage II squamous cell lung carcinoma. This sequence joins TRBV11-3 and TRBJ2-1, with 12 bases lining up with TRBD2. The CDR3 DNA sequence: TGTGCCAGCAGCTTAGATCTAGCGGGGGGGTCCTTTTTGCACAATGAGCAGTTCTTC. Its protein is CASSLDLAGGSFLHNEQFF. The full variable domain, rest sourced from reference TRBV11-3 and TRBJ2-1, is EAGVVQSPRYKIIEKKQPVAFWCNPISGHNTLYWYLQNLGQGPELLIRYENEEAVDDSQLPKDRFSAERLKGVDSTLKIQPAELGDSAVYLCASSLDLAGGSFLHNEQFFGPGTRLTVL.